This TCR beta chain was sequenced in a study of T-cell memory formation after mild COVID-19. Study background: TCR clusters showed largely donor specificity. Study-wide findings and caveats: The study detected some responding clones in pre-infection memory, suggesting cross-reactive memory joined.

Trimming stripped 3 bases from V and 13 bases from J, with 22 bases between. This CDR3 spans 15 amino acids. The germline V gene encodes CDR1 SGDLS and CDR2 YYNGEE. 5'RACE primed at constant segments yielded TCR alpha and TCR beta cDNA libraries bearing sample barcodes and UMIs. TCRdb reprocessed the 5' RACE reads with MiXCR, giving one entry per CDR3 protein. Among about 560,000 distinct CDR3 sequences listed, under 20% were seen once. Turning to this clonotype: Its antigen remains unidentified.

The chain has TRBV9 and TRBJ2-2; D possibly uses TRBD1 or TRBD2 (7 bases each). The sequence was collected from an adult woman who had mild COVID-19 (a few samples of this study predate the infection). Cell type and time point are not known. Specimen: PBMCs or a T cell subset sorted from them (not recorded which). The CDR3 nucleotides read TGTGCCAGCAGCGGAAGGACAGGTGTCCGGGAGGTGCTGTTTTTT. Its translation is CASSGRTGVREVLFF.